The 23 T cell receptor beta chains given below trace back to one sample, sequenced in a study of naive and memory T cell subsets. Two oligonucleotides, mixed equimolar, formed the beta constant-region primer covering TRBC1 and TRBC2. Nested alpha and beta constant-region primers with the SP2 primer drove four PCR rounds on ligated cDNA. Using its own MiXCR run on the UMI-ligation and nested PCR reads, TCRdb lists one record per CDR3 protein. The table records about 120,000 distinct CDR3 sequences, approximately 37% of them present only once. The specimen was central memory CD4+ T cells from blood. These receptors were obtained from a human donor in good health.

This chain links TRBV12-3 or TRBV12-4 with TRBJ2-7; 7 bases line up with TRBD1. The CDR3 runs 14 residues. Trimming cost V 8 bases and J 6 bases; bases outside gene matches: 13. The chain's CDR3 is CASGTTGNLAEQYF. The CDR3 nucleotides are TGTGCCAGCGGGACGACAGGGAACCTAGCCGAGCAGTACTTC.

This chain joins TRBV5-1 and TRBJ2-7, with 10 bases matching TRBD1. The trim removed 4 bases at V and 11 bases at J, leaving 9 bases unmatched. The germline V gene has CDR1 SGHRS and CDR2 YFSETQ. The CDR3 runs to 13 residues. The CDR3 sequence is CASSHGDRGKEYF. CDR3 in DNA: TGCGCCAGCAGCCACGGGGACAGGGGCAAGGAGTACTTC.

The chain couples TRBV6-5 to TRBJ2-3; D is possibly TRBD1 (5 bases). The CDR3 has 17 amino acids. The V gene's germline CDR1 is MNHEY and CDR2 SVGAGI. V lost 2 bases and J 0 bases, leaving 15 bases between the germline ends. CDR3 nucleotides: TGTGCCAGCAGTTACGACAGTCAGGGTGGGAGCACAGATACGCAGTATTTT. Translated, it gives CASSYDSQGGSTDTQYF.

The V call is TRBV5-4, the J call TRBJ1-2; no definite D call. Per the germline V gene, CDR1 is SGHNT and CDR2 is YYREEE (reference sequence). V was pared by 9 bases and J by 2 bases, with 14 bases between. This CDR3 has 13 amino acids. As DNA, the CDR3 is TGTGCCACGTACAACCGGGGAAACTATGGCTACACCTTC. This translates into CATYNRGNYGYTF. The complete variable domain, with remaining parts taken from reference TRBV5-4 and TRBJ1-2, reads ETGVTQSPTHLIKTRGQQVTLRCSSQSGHNTVSWYQQALGQGPQFIFQYYREEENGRGNFPPRFSGLQFPNYSSELNVNALELDDSALYLCATYNRGNYGYTFGSGTRLTVV.

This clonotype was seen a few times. CDR3 sequence reads: CASSQVSVSSYNEQFF. CDR3 nucleotides: TGTGCCAGCAGCCAAGTAAGTGTGAGCTCCTACAATGAGCAGTTCTTC. The rearrangement uses TRBV3-1 and TRBJ2-1; no clear D. Trimming left V 1 base short and J 0 bases short, with 10 bases between. Per germline, CDR1 LGHDT and CDR2 YNNKEL (reference sequence). The CDR3 has 16 amino acids.

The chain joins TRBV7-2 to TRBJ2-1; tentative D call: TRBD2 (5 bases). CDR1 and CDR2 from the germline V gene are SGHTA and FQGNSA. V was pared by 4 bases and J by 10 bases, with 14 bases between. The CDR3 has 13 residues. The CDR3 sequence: CASSSRLYPEQFF. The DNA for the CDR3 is TGTGCCAGCAGCTCCAGACTATATCCGGAGCAGTTCTTC.

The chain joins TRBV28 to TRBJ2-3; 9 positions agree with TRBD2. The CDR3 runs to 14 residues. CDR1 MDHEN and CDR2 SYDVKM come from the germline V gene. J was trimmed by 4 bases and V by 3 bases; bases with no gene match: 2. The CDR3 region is CASSFASGADTQYF. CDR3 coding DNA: TGTGCCAGCAGTTTTGCTAGCGGGGCAGATACGCAGTATTTT.

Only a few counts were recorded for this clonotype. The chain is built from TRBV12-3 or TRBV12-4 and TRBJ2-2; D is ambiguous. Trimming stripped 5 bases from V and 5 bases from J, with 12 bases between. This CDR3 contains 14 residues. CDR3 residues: CASSKRVRTGELFF. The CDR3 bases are TGTGCCAGCAGTAAAAGAGTCCGAACCGGGGAGCTGTTTTTT.

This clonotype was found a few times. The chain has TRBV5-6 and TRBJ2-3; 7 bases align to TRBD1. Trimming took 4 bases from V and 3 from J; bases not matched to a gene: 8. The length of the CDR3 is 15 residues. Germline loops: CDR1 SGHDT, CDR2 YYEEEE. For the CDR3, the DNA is TGTGCCAGCAGCCGGCTTGACAGGGTGACAGATACGCAGTATTTT. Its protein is CASSRLDRVTDTQYF.

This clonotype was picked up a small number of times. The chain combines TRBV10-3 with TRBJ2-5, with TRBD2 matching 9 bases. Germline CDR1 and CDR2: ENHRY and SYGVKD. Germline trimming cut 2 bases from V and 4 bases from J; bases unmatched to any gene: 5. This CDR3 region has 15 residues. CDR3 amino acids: CAISEVAGATETQYF. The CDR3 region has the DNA TGTGCCATCAGTGAGGTAGCGGGAGCGACAGAGACCCAGTACTTC.

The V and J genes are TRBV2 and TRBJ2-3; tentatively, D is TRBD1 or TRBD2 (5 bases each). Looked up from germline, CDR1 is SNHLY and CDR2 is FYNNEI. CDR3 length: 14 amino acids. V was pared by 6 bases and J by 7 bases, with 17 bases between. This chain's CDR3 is CASRTGTQQNTQYF. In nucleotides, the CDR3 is TGTGCCAGCAGAACCGGGACCCAACAGAATACGCAGTATTTT.

The CDR3 DNA reads TGTGCCAGCAGCTTAGTCGCGGTCTCCTACAATGAGCAGTTCTTC. Its protein product is CASSLVAVSYNEQFF. The chain employs TRBV7-2 and TRBJ2-1; D ambiguous. This CDR3 region has 15 residues. In germline, CDR1 is SGHTA, CDR2 FQGNSA. The ends were cut back, 1 base at V and 0 bases at J, with 7 bases in the middle.

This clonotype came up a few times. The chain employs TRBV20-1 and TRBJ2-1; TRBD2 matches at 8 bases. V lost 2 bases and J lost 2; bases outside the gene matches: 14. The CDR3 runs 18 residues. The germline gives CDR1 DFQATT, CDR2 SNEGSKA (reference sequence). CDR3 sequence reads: CSARNAVAGREAYNEQFF. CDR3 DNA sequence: TGCAGTGCTAGAAATGCAGTGGCTGGGCGGGAGGCCTACAATGAGCAGTTCTTC.

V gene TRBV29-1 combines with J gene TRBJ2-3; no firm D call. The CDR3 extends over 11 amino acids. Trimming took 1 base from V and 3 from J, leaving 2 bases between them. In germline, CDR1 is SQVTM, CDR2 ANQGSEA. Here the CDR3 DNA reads TGCAGCGTTGAAGCAACAGATACGCAGTATTTT. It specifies CSVEATDTQYF.

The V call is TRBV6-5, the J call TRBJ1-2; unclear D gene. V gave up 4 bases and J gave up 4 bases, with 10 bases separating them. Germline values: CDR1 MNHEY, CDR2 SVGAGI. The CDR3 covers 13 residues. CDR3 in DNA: TGTGCCAGCAGTTTTGCTGGGTCCTATGGCTACACCTTC. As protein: CASSFAGSYGYTF.

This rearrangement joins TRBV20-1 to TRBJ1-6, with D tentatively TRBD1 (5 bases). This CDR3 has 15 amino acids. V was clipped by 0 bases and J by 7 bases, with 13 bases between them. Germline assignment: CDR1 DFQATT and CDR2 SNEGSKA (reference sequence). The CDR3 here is CSARDHRGWNSPLHF. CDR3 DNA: TGCAGTGCTAGAGATCATCGGGGGTGGAATTCACCCCTCCACTTT.

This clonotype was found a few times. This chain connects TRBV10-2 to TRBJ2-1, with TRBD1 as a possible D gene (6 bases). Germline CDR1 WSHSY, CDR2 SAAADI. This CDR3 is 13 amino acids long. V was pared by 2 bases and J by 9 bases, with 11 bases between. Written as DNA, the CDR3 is TGCGCCAGCAGTGAGCAGGGGATCGGTGAGCAGTTCTTC. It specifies CASSEQGIGEQFF.

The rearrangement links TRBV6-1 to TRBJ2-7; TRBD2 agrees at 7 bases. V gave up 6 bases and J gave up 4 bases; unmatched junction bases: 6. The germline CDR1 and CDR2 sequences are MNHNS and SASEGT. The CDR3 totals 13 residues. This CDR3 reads CASRLSGIYEQYF. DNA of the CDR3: TGTGCCAGCAGACTAAGCGGGATTTACGAGCAGTACTTC.

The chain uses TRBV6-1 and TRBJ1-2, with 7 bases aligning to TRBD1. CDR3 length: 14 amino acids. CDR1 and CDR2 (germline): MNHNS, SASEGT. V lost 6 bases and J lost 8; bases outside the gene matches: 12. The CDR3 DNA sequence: TGTGCCAGCAGCAATACGGGACAGATGCGAGGCTACACCTTC. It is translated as CASSNTGQMRGYTF.

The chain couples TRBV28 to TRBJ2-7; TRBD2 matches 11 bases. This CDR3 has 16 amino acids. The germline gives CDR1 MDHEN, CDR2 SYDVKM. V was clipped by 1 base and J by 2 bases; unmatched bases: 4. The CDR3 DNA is TGTGCCAGCAGTTTATCGACTAGCGGGACACCCTACGAGCAGTACTTC. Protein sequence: CASSLSTSGTPYEQYF.

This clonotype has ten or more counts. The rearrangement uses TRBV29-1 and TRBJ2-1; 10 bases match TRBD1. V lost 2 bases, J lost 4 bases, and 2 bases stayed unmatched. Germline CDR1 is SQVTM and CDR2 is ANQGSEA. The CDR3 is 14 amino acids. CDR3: CSVETGQGYNEQFF. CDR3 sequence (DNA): TGCAGCGTTGAAACGGGACAGGGGTACAATGAGCAGTTCTTC.

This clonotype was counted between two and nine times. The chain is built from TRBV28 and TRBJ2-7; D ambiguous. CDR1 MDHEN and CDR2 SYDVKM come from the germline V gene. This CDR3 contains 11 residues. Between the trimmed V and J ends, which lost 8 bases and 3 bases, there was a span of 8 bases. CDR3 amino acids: CASAGNYEQYF. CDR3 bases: TGTGCCAGCGCAGGCAACTACGAGCAGTACTTC.

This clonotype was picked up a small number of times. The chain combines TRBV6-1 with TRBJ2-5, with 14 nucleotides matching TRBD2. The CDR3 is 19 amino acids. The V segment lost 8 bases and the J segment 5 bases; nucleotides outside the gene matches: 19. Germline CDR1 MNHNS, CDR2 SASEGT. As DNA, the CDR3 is TGTGCCAGCGATATTACGATACGACAGGGACTAGCGGGAGATGAGACCCAGTACTTC. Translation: CASDITIRQGLAGDETQYF.